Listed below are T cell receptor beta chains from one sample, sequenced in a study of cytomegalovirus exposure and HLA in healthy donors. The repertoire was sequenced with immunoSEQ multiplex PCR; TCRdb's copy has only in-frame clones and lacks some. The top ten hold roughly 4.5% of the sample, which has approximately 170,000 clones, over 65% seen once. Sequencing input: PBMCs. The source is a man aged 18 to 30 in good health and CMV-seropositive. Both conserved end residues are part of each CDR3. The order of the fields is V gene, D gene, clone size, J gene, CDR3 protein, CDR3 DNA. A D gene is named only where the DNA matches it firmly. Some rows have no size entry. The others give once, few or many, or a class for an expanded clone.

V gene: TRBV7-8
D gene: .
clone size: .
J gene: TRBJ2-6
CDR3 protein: CASARGTGANVLTF
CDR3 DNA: TGTGCCAGCGCACGGGGGACCGGGGCCAACGTCCTGACTTTC

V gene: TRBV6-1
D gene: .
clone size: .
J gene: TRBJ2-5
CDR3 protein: CASSELRETQYF
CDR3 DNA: TGTGCCAGCAGTGAATTACGGGAGACCCAGTACTTC

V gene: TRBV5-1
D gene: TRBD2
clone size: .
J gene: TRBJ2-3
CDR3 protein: CASSLGTTSGYTDTQYF
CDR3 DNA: TGCGCCAGCAGCTTGGGGACGACTAGCGGCTACACAGATACGCAGTATTTT

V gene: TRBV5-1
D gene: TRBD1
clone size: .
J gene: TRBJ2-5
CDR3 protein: CASSPLAGQGIETQYF
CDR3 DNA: TGCGCCAGCAGCCCCCTGGCTGGACAGGGGATAGAGACCCAGTACTTC

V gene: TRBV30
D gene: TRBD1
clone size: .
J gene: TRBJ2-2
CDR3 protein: CAYTILGTGNTGELFF
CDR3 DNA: TGTGCCTACACAATTCTCGGGACAGGGAACACCGGGGAGCTGTTTTTT

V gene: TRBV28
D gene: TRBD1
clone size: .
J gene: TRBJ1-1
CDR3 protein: CASSTPDRVTEAFF
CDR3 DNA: TGTGCCAGCAGTACTCCGGACAGGGTCACTGAAGCTTTCTTT

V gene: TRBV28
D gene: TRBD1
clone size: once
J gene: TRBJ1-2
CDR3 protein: CASSLSQGVYGYTF
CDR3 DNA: TGTGCCAGCAGTTTATCACAGGGGGTGTATGGCTACACCTTC

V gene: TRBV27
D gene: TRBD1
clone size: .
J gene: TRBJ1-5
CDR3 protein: CASTGGSNQPQHF
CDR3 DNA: TGTGCCAGCACAGGGGGCAGCAATCAGCCCCAGCATTTT

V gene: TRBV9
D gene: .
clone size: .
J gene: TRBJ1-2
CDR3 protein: CASSAGISRGAYGYTF
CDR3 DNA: TGTGCCAGCAGCGCAGGTATTTCTCGGGGGGCCTATGGCTACACCTTC

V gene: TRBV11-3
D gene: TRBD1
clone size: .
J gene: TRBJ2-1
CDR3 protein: CASSLDGDSLYNEQFF
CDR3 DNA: TGTGCCAGCAGCTTAGATGGGGACAGTCTTTACAATGAGCAGTTCTTC

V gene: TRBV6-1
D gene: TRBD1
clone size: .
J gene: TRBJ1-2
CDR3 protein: CASRAGQGSNYGYTF
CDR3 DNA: TGTGCCAGCAGGGCCGGACAGGGTTCTAACTATGGCTACACCTTC

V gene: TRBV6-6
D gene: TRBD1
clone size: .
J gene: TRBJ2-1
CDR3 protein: CASSYHRGRGNEQFF
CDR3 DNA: TGTGCCAGCAGTTACCACAGGGGGCGCGGGAATGAGCAGTTCTTC

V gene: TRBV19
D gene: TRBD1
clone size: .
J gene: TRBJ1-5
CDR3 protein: CASGDREAQPQHF
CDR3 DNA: TGTGCCAGTGGGGACAGGGAGGCTCAGCCCCAGCATTTT

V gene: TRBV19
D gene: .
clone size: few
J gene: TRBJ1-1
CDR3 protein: CASSMDRNTEAFF
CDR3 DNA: TGTGCCAGTAGCATGGACAGGAACACTGAAGCTTTCTTT

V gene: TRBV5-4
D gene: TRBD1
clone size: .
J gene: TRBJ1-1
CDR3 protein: CASSTGGTGALNTEAFF
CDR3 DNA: TGTGCCAGCAGCACGGGAGGGACAGGGGCCTTGAACACTGAAGCTTTCTTT

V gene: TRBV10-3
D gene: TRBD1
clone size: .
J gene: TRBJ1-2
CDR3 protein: CAIEGTGVSRGYTF
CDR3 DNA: TGTGCCATCGAAGGGACAGGGGTGTCTCGGGGCTACACCTTC

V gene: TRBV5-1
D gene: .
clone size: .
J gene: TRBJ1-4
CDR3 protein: CASKRGDSTNEKLFF
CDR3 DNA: TGCGCCAGCAAGCGGGGAGACTCAACTAATGAAAAACTGTTTTTT

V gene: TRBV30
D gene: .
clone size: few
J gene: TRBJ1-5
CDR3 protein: CAWSQADSRNQPQHF
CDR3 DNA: TGTGCCTGGAGTCAGGCGGACAGTCGAAATCAGCCCCAGCATTTT

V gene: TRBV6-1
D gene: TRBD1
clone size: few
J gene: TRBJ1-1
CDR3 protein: CASSATGGMNTEAFF
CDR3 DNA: TGTGCCAGCAGTGCGACAGGGGGCATGAACACTGAAGCTTTCTTT

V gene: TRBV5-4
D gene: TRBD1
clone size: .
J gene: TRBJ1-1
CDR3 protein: CASSDGQGRTEAFF
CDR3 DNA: TGTGCCAGCAGCGATGGACAGGGGCGGACTGAAGCTTTCTTT

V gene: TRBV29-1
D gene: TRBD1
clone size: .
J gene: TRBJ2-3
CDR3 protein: CSVGTGPWDTQYF
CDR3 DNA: TGCAGCGTTGGGACAGGGCCCTGGGATACGCAGTATTTT

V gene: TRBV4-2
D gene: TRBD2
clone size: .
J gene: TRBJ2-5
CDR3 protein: CASSQATSGGGQETQYF
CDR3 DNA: TGTGCCAGCAGCCAAGCTACTAGCGGGGGGGGGCAAGAGACCCAGTACTTC

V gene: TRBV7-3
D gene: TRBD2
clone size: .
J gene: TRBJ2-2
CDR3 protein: CASSSFGGTHTGELFF
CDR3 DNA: TGTGCCAGCAGCTCCTTCGGGGGGACTCACACCGGGGAGCTGTTTTTT

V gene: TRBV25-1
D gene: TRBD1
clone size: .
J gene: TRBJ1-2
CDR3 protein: CASSEYGTVYGYTF
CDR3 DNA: TGTGCCAGCAGTGAATACGGGACAGTATATGGCTACACCTTC

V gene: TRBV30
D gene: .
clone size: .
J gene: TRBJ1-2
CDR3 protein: CAWSVRQVQDYGYTF
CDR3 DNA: TGTGCCTGGAGTGTACGACAGGTCCAGGACTATGGCTACACCTTC

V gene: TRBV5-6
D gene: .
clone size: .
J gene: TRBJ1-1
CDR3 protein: CASSSTGMNTEAFF
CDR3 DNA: TGTGCCAGCAGCTCCACAGGGATGAACACTGAAGCTTTCTTT

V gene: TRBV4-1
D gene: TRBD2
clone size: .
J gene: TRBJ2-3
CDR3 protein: CASSQGGSGADTQYF
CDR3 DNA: TGCGCCAGCAGCCAAGGCGGGAGTGGCGCAGATACGCAGTATTTT

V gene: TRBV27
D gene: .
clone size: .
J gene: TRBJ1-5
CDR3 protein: CASSLRNQPQHF
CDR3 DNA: TGTGCCAGCAGTTTACGGAATCAGCCCCAGCATTTT

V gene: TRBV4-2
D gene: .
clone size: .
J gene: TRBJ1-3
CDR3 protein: CASSQDLAVGNTIYF
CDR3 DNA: TGTGCCAGCAGCCAAGATCTGGCAGTCGGAAACACCATATATTTT

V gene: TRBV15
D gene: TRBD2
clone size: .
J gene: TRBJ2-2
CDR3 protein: CATSRGGGRGTGELFF
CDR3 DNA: TGTGCCACCAGCAGAGGGGGGGGGAGAGGGACCGGGGAGCTGTTTTTT

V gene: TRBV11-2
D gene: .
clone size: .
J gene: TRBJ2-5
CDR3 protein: CASSAPGQETQYF
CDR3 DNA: TGTGCCAGCAGCGCCCCGGGGCAAGAGACCCAGTACTTC